The 23 T cell receptor beta chains reported below all come from one sample, sequenced in a study of T cell responses to AZD1222 COVID-19 vaccine. Clones were read by immunoSEQ multiplex PCR, and TCRdb kept only the in-frame ones, dropping some. The sample records 150,000 to 180,000 clones, roughly nine tenths being singletons. The sequenced sample was peripheral blood, obtained on day 0 of AZD1222 vaccination. These receptors came from an adult in good health.

The V call is TRBV19, the J call TRBJ2-4; the D is unclear. CDR3 length equals 13 residues. Germline lookup yields CDR1 LNHDA and CDR2 SQIVND (reference sequence). The ends were cut back, 5 bases at V and 8 bases at J, with 13 bases in the middle. CDR3 nucleotide sequence: TGTGCCAGTAGTGGTCCATCCCTGGACATTCAGTACTTC. It yields the protein CASSGPSLDIQYF.

This rearrangement joins TRBV5-1 to TRBJ2-1, with D perhaps matching TRBD2 (5 bases). The germline V gene encodes CDR1 SGHRS and CDR2 YFSETQ. The CDR3 is 13 residues long. V lost 4 bases and J lost 7, with 12 bases in between. The CDR3: CASSPAPGNEQFF. The CDR3 DNA sequence: TGCGCCAGCAGCCCGGCCCCGGGGAATGAGCAGTTCTTC. The variable domain in full, with the rest retrieved from reference TRBV5-1 and TRBJ2-1, is KAGVTQTPRYLIKTRGQQVTLSCSPISGHRSVSWYQQTPGQGLQFLFEYFSETQRNKGNFPGRFSGRQFSNSRSEMNVSTLELGDSALYLCASSPAPGNEQFFGPGTRLTVL.

The chain links TRBV10-3 to TRBJ2-7; 12 bases map to TRBD2. V was clipped by 7 bases and J by 4 bases; unmatched bases: 5. This CDR3 has 14 residues. The germline CDR1 and CDR2 sequences are ENHRY and SYGVKD. The CDR3 nucleotides read TGTGCCATCACCAAGACTAGCGGGGGATACGAGCAGTACTTC. It yields the protein CAITKTSGGYEQYF.

This chain connects TRBV28 to TRBJ2-7; D is ambiguous. V was clipped by 2 bases and J by 3 bases, with 8 bases between them. CDR3 length: 13 residues. Per the germline V gene, CDR1 is MDHEN and CDR2 is SYDVKM. CDR3 bases: TGTGCCAGCAGTTTACCTCAGAACTACGAGCAGTACTTC. Amino acid sequence: CASSLPQNYEQYF.

The chain combines TRBV3-1 (or the pseudogene TRBV3-2) with TRBJ2-7; 7 bases map to TRBD1. V dropped 3 bases and J dropped 0; count of bases not matched to a gene: 8. The CDR3 sequence is 16 residues long. Germline V gene sequence: CDR1 LGHDT, CDR2 YNNKEL (reference sequence). The CDR3 sequence is CASSQATGVGSYEQYF. CDR3 sequence (DNA): TGTGCCAGCAGCCAGGCCACAGGGGTGGGCTCCTACGAGCAGTACTTC.

This clone was seen at least ten times. The chain employs TRBV28 and TRBJ2-3; TRBD2 is a possible D gene (5 bases). Per germline, CDR1 MDHEN and CDR2 SYDVKM. Trimming took 3 bases from V and 3 from J, leaving 10 bases between them. The CDR3 is 14 amino acids. In DNA form, the CDR3 reads TGTGCCAGCAGTTTCCTAGCTGGGACAGATACGCAGTATTTT. Translation gives CASSFLAGTDTQYF. Supplemented by reference TRBV28 and TRBJ2-3, the full variable domain reads DVKVTQSSRYLVKRTGEKVFLECVQDMDHENMFWYRQDPGLGLRLIYFSYDVKMKEKGDIPEGYSVSREKKERFSLILESASTNQTSMYLCASSFLAGTDTQYFGPGTRLTVL.

The chain combines TRBV9 with TRBJ1-2, with 7 bases identical to TRBD1. This CDR3 has 12 residues. The junction had 1 base not matched to a gene; V was cut back by 0 bases and J by 8 bases. The V gene's germline CDR1 is SGDLS and CDR2 YYNGEE. For the CDR3, the DNA is TGTGCCAGCAGCGTAGGGGGACAGGGCTACACCTTC. This gives the protein CASSVGGQGYTF.

The chain links TRBV7-2 to TRBJ2-3; D possibly matches TRBD1 or TRBD2 (5 bases each). The V end was cut by 7 bases, the J end by 2 bases, with 13 bases between. Germline V CDR1 and CDR2: SGHTA, FQGNSA. CDR3 length: 14 residues. Written as DNA, the CDR3 is TGTGCCAGCATGAGGGGAACCGACACAGATACGCAGTATTTT. This translates into CASMRGTDTDTQYF.

This chain uses TRBV27 with TRBJ2-7; D ambiguous. The V gene lost 6 bases and the J gene lost 2 bases, with 11 bases spanning the gap. The germline V gene encodes CDR1 MNHEY and CDR2 SMNVEV (reference sequence). The CDR3 consists of 13 residues. The chain's CDR3 is CASRSDMTYEQYF. The CDR3, as DNA: TGTGCCAGCAGATCCGACATGACCTACGAGCAGTACTTC.

J is TRBJ2-1 and V is TRBV14; unclear D gene. The CDR3 covers 11 residues. Germline values: CDR1 SGHDN, CDR2 FVKESK. Trimming removed 3 bases at V and 4 bases at J, with 1 base between. The CDR3 here is CASSHYNEQFF. In nucleotides, the CDR3 is TGTGCCAGCAGCCATTACAATGAGCAGTTCTTC.

As concerns this clone: Other DNA sequences in the sample encode the same CDR3. This sequence joins TRBV6-5 and TRBJ1-1; no firm D call. Germline V lookup: CDR1 MNHEY, CDR2 SVGAGI. Trimming stripped 2 bases from V and 2 bases from J, with 6 bases between. The CDR3 spans 13 residues. The CDR3 DNA reads TGTGCCAGCAGTTACGACGGTAACACTGAAGCTTTCTTT. This translates into CASSYDGNTEAFF.

The V gene is TRBV6-1, the J gene TRBJ1-2; TRBD1 aligns across 7 bases. In germline, CDR1 is MNHNS, CDR2 SASEGT. The V segment lost 2 bases and the J segment 7 bases; nucleotides outside the gene matches: 10. The CDR3 loop spans 15 amino acids. Here the CDR3 reads CASSELRGGAGGYTF. Here the CDR3 DNA reads TGTGCCAGCAGTGAACTGAGAGGGGGCGCGGGTGGCTACACCTTC.

The rearrangement uses TRBV7-2 and TRBJ2-3; the match to TRBD2 covers 14 bases. Germline lookup yields CDR1 SGHTA and CDR2 FQGNSA. Trimming took 7 bases from V and 4 from J; bases not matched to a gene: 4. The CDR3 has 15 residues. In DNA form, the CDR3 reads TGTGCCAGCACCCAGGGACTAGCGGGGGCAGATACGCAGTATTTT. This sequence encodes CASTQGLAGADTQYF.

The chain links TRBV2 to TRBJ1-1; TRBD1 might be the D (5 bases). V was trimmed by 8 bases and J by 8 bases, leaving 18 bases between them. CDR3 length equals 13 residues. CDR1 and CDR2 (germline): SNHLY, FYNNEI. CDR3 residues: CASGEGHVREAFF. The CDR3 bases are TGTGCCAGCGGCGAGGGGCACGTGAGGGAAGCTTTCTTT.

V gene TRBV5-4 combines with J gene TRBJ2-7; 8 bases align to TRBD1. The CDR3 consists of 16 residues. The J segment lost 5 bases and the V segment lost 3 bases, leaving 13 bases of the junction unmatched. The V gene's germline CDR1 is SGHNT and CDR2 YYREEE (reference sequence). The CDR3, as DNA: TGTGCCAGCAGCTCAGCCCTGGGACAGGTGGGGGACGAGCAGTACTTC. Its translation: CASSSALGQVGDEQYF. Full variable domain (remainder filled in from reference TRBV5-4 and TRBJ2-7): ETGVTQSPTHLIKTRGQQVTLRCSSQSGHNTVSWYQQALGQGPQFIFQYYREEENGRGNFPPRFSGLQFPNYSSELNVNALELDDSALYLCASSSALGQVGDEQYFGPGTRLTVT.

This chain links TRBV4-1 with TRBJ2-1, with 12 positions matching TRBD1. V was pared by 4 bases and J by 7 bases, with 14 bases of the junction left unmatched. Germline values: CDR1 MGHRA, CDR2 YSYEKL. CDR3 length: 18 amino acids. The CDR3 here is CASSRSMGGQGARNEQFF. The CDR3 DNA sequence: TGCGCCAGCAGCCGGTCTATGGGGGGACAGGGGGCGAGGAATGAGCAGTTCTTC.

The rearrangement uses TRBV25-1 and TRBJ1-2, with D possibly TRBD1 on 5 matching bases. Germline V gives CDR1 MGHDK, CDR2 SYGVNS. This CDR3 is built from 13 residues. V dropped 1 base and J dropped 6 bases, with 9 bases sitting between them. The CDR3 DNA follows: TGTGCCAGCAGTGAATCCAGGGTGGATGGCTACACCTTC. Translated: CASSESRVDGYTF.

This chain links TRBV5-4 with TRBJ1-2, with D possibly being TRBD1 (6 bases). This CDR3 has 13 residues. Germline V gives CDR1 SGHNT, CDR2 YYREEE (reference sequence). Trimming shortened V by 4 bases and J by 7 bases, and 14 bases separated the two germline ends. The CDR3 sequence: CASSINRAFGYTF. CDR3 coding DNA: TGTGCCAGCAGCATTAACAGGGCTTTTGGCTACACCTTC.

The rearrangement links TRBV28 to TRBJ2-7; 11 bases match TRBD1. The J segment lost 0 bases and the V segment lost 8 bases, leaving 9 bases of the junction unmatched. This CDR3 is 16 amino acids long. In germline, CDR1 is MDHEN, CDR2 SYDVKM. Here the CDR3 reads CASERSGTGGSYEQYF. CDR3 in DNA: TGTGCCAGCGAAAGGTCCGGGACAGGGGGCTCCTACGAGCAGTACTTC. The whole variable domain, remainder taken from reference TRBV28 and TRBJ2-7, is DVKVTQSSRYLVKRTGEKVFLECVQDMDHENMFWYRQDPGLGLRLIYFSYDVKMKEKGDIPEGYSVSREKKERFSLILESASTNQTSMYLCASERSGTGGSYEQYFGPGTRLTVT.

V and J are TRBV7-2 and TRBJ2-3, with 7 bases identical to TRBD2. The CDR3 consists of 15 residues. The V segment lost 0 bases and the J segment 4 bases; nucleotides outside the gene matches: 4. CDR1 is SGHTA, CDR2 FQGNSA, per germline. The CDR3 DNA sequence: TGTGCCAGCAGCTTAGCGCGGGAGAGCGCAGATACGCAGTATTTT. Protein product: CASSLARESADTQYF.

This chain joins TRBV5-1 and TRBJ2-3; 8 positions match TRBD2. Trimming cost V 4 bases and J 7 bases; bases outside gene matches: 5. Germline V CDR1 and CDR2: SGHRS, YFSETQ. The CDR3 runs 13 residues. CDR3 sequence reads: CASSPSGGYTQYF. The CDR3 DNA sequence: TGCGCCAGCAGCCCGAGCGGGGGTTATACGCAGTATTTT.

V usage is TRBV16 and J usage is TRBJ1-5; D is ambiguous. V lost 0 bases and J lost 7, with 7 bases in between. The germline CDR1 and CDR2 sequences are KGHSY and FQNENV. The length of the CDR3 is 13 residues. In nucleotides, the CDR3 is TGTGCCAGCAGCCAATCTCGAACGCAGCCCCAGCATTTT. Its translation: CASSQSRTQPQHF.

The CDR3 spells CASSDEVSPLHF. CDR3 nucleotides: TGTGCCAGCAGTGATGAGGTGTCACCCCTCCACTTT. The rearrangement uses TRBV2 and TRBJ1-6; D is unclear. The germline CDR1 and CDR2 sequences are SNHLY and FYNNEI. The CDR3 covers 12 residues. Trimming cost V 3 bases and J 10 bases, with 7 bases left between them.